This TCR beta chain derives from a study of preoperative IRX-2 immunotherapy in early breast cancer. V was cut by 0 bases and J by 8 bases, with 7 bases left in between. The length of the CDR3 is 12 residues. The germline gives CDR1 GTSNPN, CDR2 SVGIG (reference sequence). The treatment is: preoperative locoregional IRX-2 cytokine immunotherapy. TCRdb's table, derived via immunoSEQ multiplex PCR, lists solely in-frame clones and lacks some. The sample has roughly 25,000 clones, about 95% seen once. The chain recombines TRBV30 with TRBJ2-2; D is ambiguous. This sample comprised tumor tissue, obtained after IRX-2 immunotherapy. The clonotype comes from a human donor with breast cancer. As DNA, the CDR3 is TGTGCCTGGAGTGTCGTGGAGGGGGAGCTGTTTTTT. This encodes CAWSVVEGELFF.